Listed below are T cell receptor beta chains from one sample, sequenced in a study of response to subunit inactivated influenza vaccine. A single record per CDR3 protein comes from TCRdb applying MiXCR to the RT-PCR reads. The table has approximately 500,000 distinct CDR3 sequences, roughly 13% seen once. Specimen: PBMCs from blood, collected roughly 46 days after vaccination. The receptor source for this set is a man in his fifties or sixties who received an inactivated influenza vaccine. Each CDR3 is given with its conserved first and last residue. Each record gives: clone size, V gene, J gene, D gene, CDR3 protein, CDR3 DNA. The D gene is left open where the match is weak. Clone sizes are given selectively: once, few, many, or a class where the clone is expanded.

-	TRBV12-3/TRBV12-4	TRBJ2-1	TRBD2	CASRKGLAGGGEQFF	TGTGCCAGCAGGAAGGGACTAGCGGGGGGAGGTGAGCAGTTCTTC
few	TRBV29-1	TRBJ2-6	-	CSVSRSTGANVLTF	TGCAGCGTTAGTAGGTCGACTGGGGCCAACGTCCTGACTTTC
few	TRBV28	TRBJ2-7	TRBD2	CASSLSRTSGIYEQYF	TGTGCCAGCAGTTTATCGCGGACTAGCGGAATCTACGAGCAGTACTTC
-	TRBV6-5	TRBJ2-5	-	CSSRGGRETQYF	TGTTCCAGCAGAGGGGGGAGAGAGACCCAGTACTTC
-	TRBV4-3	TRBJ2-3	TRBD2	CASSQPVAGGPADTQYF	TGCGCCAGCAGCCAACCTGTAGCGGGAGGGCCGGCAGATACGCAGTATTTT
few	TRBV27	TRBJ1-2	-	CASSLSALTAAYYGYTF	TGTGCCAGCAGTTTATCCGCCCTGACGGCGGCCTACTATGGCTACACCTTC
few	TRBV6-2/TRBV6-3	TRBJ2-3	TRBD2	CASSYGLAGGEDTQYF	TGTGCCAGCAGTTACGGACTAGCGGGAGGTGAAGATACGCAGTATTTT
few	TRBV28	TRBJ2-1	TRBD1	CASSWPLDRLTYNEQFF	TGTGCCAGCAGTTGGCCCCTGGACAGGCTTACCTACAATGAGCAGTTCTTC
few	TRBV10-3	TRBJ1-1	TRBD1	CAISRQGQTEAFF	TGTGCCATCAGTAGACAGGGGCAAACTGAAGCTTTCTTT
-	TRBV7-9	TRBJ1-1	-	CASSARDANTEAFF	TGTGCCAGCAGCGCCCGGGACGCGAACACTGAAGCTTTCTTT
-	TRBV3-1	TRBJ2-7	TRBD1	CASRPRDRTYEQYF	TGTGCCAGCAGACCCCGGGACAGGACCTACGAGCAGTACTTC
-	TRBV7-9	TRBJ2-1	-	CASSSPRVRGKFF	TGTGCCAGCAGCTCCCCGAGGGTCCGGGGAAAGTTCTTC
-	TRBV7-2	TRBJ2-5	TRBD2	CASSTRSGTYQETQYF	TGTGCCAGCAGCACACGTAGCGGGACCTACCAAGAGACCCAGTACTTC
few	TRBV4-1	TRBJ2-3	TRBD1	CASSQAWTGLDTQYF	TGCGCCAGCAGCCAAGCCTGGACAGGGCTGGATACGCAGTATTTT
few	TRBV28	TRBJ2-4	-	CASSLGGGIAKNIQYF	TGTGCCAGCAGTTTAGGTGGGGGGATAGCCAAAAACATTCAGTACTTC
-	TRBV27	TRBJ1-1	-	CASSLSRTPNTEAFF	TGTGCCAGCAGTTTATCCCGGACCCCCAACACTGAAGCTTTCTTT
few	TRBV14	TRBJ2-2	-	CASSQFIGLAGELFF	TGTGCCAGCAGCCAATTTATTGGGCTAGCCGGGGAGCTGTTTTTT
many	TRBV12-3/TRBV12-4	TRBJ2-1	TRBD2	CASSLAGDNEQFF	TGTGCCAGCAGCCTGGCGGGAGACAATGAGCAGTTCTTC
many	TRBV12-3/TRBV12-4	TRBJ2-2	TRBD1	CASRRQGLNTGELFF	TGTGCCAGCAGACGACAGGGGCTGAACACCGGGGAGCTGTTTTTT
-	TRBV12-3/TRBV12-4	TRBJ1-1	-	CASSLRGQPEAFF	TGTGCCAGCAGTTTAAGAGGACAGCCTGAAGCTTTCTTT
many	TRBV4-3	TRBJ2-7	TRBD1	CASSLGTGDSKQYF	TGCGCCAGCAGCCTCGGGACAGGGGACTCGAAGCAGTACTTC
once	TRBV18	TRBJ2-6	-	CASSPTGGSTGANVLTF	TGTGCCAGCTCACCTACTGGGGGCTCTACTGGGGCCAACGTCCTGACTTTC
-	TRBV2	TRBJ2-7	TRBD1	CASSEGPGGLYEQYF	TGTGCCAGCAGTGAAGGCCCAGGGGGCCTCTACGAGCAGTACTTC
few	TRBV5-5	TRBJ2-2	TRBD1	CASSTGTGSAGELFF	TGTGCCAGCAGCACCGGGACAGGGAGTGCCGGGGAGCTGTTTTTT
few	TRBV20-1	TRBJ1-2	-	CSARIPGTSNYGYTF	TGCAGTGCTAGAATCCCAGGGACTTCTAACTATGGCTACACCTTC
few	TRBV12-3/TRBV12-4	TRBJ1-2	-	CASSLRGNNYGYTF	TGTGCCAGCAGTTTACGGGGGAACAACTATGGCTACACCTTC
-	TRBV20-1	TRBJ1-1	TRBD1	CSARDRLTGFGTEAFF	TGCAGTGCTAGAGACCGATTGACAGGGTTTGGCACTGAAGCTTTCTTT
few	TRBV12-3/TRBV12-4	TRBJ1-3	-	CASSPSEGPGNTIYF	TGTGCCAGCAGCCCGAGTGAGGGACCCGGAAACACCATATATTTT
many	TRBV20-1	TRBJ1-6	-	CSARGGQTGSPLHF	TGCAGTGCTAGAGGGGGACAAACGGGATCACCCCTCCACTTT
many	TRBV9	TRBJ2-1	-	CASSVAGAWDEQFF	TGTGCCAGCAGCGTGGCAGGAGCCTGGGATGAGCAGTTCTTC
-	TRBV12-3/TRBV12-4	TRBJ1-6	-	CASSFPVSPLHF	TGTGCCAGCAGTTTTCCTGTCTCACCCCTCCACTTT
many	TRBV7-9	TRBJ2-1	-	CASIRRETSYNEQFF	TGTGCCAGCATCCGACGGGAGACGTCCTACAATGAGCAGTTCTTC
few	TRBV10-3	TRBJ1-5	TRBD1	CAISVQGDNQPQHF	TGTGCCATCAGTGTCCAGGGGGATAATCAGCCCCAGCATTTT
few	TRBV7-9	TRBJ2-3	TRBD2	CASSITSGNTDTQYF	TGTGCCAGCAGCATAACTAGCGGGAACACAGATACGCAGTATTTT
-	TRBV5-6	TRBJ1-2	TRBD1	CASSLMTGGSGYTF	TGTGCCAGCAGTTTGATGACAGGGGGTAGTGGCTACACCTTC
-	TRBV6-1	TRBJ1-1	-	CASSEALEAFF	TGTGCCAGCAGTGAAGCCCTTGAAGCTTTCTTT
few	TRBV12-3/TRBV12-4	TRBJ2-7	-	CASSLTESEQYF	TGTGCCAGCAGTTTAACGGAGTCCGAGCAGTACTTC